This TCR beta chain was documented in a study of T-cell reconstitution after alpha-beta-depleted transplantation in children (dated by TCRdb to the mid-2010s). Background on the whole study: T-cell immune reconstitution after TCRalphabeta/CD19-depleted allogeneic hematopoietic cell transplantation in children was quantitatively tracked in the study by means of TCR repertoire profiling. Results and caveats for the whole study, not just this receptor: The frequencies of hyperexpanded clones fell over the following months, and after one year, T-cell counts and TCRbeta diversity were mostly attributed to newly produced T cells. The apparently early alphabetaT-cell count recovery about two months after transplant was reportedly dependent on only several hundred rapidly expanded clones derived from non-depleted graft cells. In some patients, the high TCRbeta diversity seen at day 60 was put down to recipient T cells and intrathymic progenitors that had survived conditioning.

The library was generated by PCR. The sequencer listed for this sample is Illumina HiSeq 2500. TCR library preparation used molecular barcoding, with unique molecular identifiers applied to normalize quantification of the TCRbeta repertoire. The raw public reads went through TCRdb reprocessing: fastp at Q25, MiXCR clone calling, in-frame beta chains kept. Rows merge per CDR3 protein into single entries with the most common DNA and genes. The sample yields fewer than 400,000 distinct CDR3 sequences; roughly 25% were counted once. 9.5% to 13% of the sample lies in the top ten. The sample's treatment or condition label, decoded: allogeneic hematopoietic cell transplantation with graft depleted of TCRalphabeta T cells and CD19 B cells. TCRalphabeta/CD19-depleted allogeneic hematopoietic cell grafts were given to the transplant recipients, all of whom were children. CDR1 SEHNR and CDR2 FQNEAQ were looked up in the germline V gene (reference sequence). V is shortened by 2 bases, J by 6 bases, and the region joining them spans 17 bases. The CDR3 starts with the cysteine, ends with the phenylalanine, and has 15 residues. The only DNA kept is the CDR3, 45 bases in frame from the first base.

About this clonotype: Its binding antigen is unknown. Per-nucleotide qualities are absent, and no much larger clonotype sits a single base away.

Recombination connected TRBV7-9 to TRBJ2-7; no confident D gene assignment can be made. The origin of this receptor is a male patient between 10 and 17 years old who had a stem cell transplant for acute lymphoblastic leukemia, so the T cells may come from the graft donor. The starting material was PBMCs, mostly from graft donor cells, obtained 180 days after TCRalphabeta/CD19-depleted stem cell transplant. The DNA sequence is TGTGCCAGCAGCTTAATTGGGTTTCTGATTGTCGAGCAGTACTTC. This codes for CASSLIGFLIVEQYF.